This T cell receptor (beta chain) was obtained from a study of monozygotic twins with inflammatory bowel disease. Findings and caveats of the study: TCRbeta inverse Simpson diversity was decreased in IBD patients versus healthy co-twins.

CDR1 is SGHRS, CDR2 YFSETQ, per germline. This CDR3 has 15 amino acids. Reprocessing the 5' RACE reads, TCRdb reports a single entry for every CDR3 protein and omits DNA. The sample data list fewer than 200,000 distinct CDR3 sequences. Of note for this clonotype: Antigen: not known.

The J gene is TRBJ1-3, the V gene TRBV5-1. Source material: blood. This clonotype originated in a human donor with ulcerative colitis or Crohn's disease, or a healthy co-twin of an affected twin (not recorded which). This chain's CDR3 is CASSLERFSGNTIYF.